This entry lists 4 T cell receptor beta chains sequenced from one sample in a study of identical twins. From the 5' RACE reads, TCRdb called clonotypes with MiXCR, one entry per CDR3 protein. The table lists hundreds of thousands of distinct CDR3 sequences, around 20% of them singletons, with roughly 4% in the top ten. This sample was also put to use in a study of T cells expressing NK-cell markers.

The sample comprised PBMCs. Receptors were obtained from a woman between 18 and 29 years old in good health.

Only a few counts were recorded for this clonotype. CDR3 sequence: CASSLGTSGLQETQYF. In DNA, the CDR3 is TGTGCCAGCAGCTTGGGGACTAGCGGACTCCAAGAGACCCAGTACTTC. The chain combines TRBV7-9 with TRBJ2-5; 11 bases line up with TRBD2. This CDR3 is 16 amino acids long. The V gene's germline CDR1 is SEHNR and CDR2 FQNEAQ (reference sequence). The trim removed 3 bases at V and 1 base at J, leaving 4 bases unmatched.

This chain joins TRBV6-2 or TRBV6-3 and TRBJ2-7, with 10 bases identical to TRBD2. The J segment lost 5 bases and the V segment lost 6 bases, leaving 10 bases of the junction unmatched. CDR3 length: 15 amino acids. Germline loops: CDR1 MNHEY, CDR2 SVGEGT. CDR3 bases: TGTGCCAGCAGGCGTGCTAGCGGGAGAGGTCACGAGCAGTACTTC. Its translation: CASRRASGRGHEQYF.

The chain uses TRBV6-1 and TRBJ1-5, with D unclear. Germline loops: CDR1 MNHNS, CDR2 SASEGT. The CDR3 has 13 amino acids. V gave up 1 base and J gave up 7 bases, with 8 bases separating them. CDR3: CASSEVVGQPQHF. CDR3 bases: TGTGCCAGCAGTGAAGTAGTGGGCCAGCCCCAGCATTTT.

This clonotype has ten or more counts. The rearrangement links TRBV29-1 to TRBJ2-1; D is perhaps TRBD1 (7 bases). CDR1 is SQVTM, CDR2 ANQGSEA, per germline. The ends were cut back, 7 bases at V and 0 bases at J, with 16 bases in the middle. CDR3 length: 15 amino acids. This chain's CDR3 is CSARGDYGSYNEQFF. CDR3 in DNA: TGCAGCGCCAGGGGGGATTACGGCTCCTACAATGAGCAGTTCTTC.